These 21 T cell receptor beta chains came from one sample sequenced in a study of shared clonotypes between healthy human individuals. Using immunoSEQ multiplex PCR, the repertoire was profiled, and TCRdb retains in-frame clones only, with some absent. In the table there are 900,000 to 1,200,000 clones, approximately 80% of which are singletons. The sample comprised memory CD4+ T cells from PBMCs. Subset of the sample: CD45RA-negative fraction. The receptors here all came from a young man in good health. Some clones in this sample may be carry-over from other donors' samples.

The chain joins TRBV28 to TRBJ2-1; maybe TRBD2 (6 bases). The CDR3 loop spans 15 amino acids. Trimming shortened V by 10 bases and J by 10 bases, and 26 bases separated the two germline ends. Germline lookup yields CDR1 MDHEN and CDR2 SYDVKM. The CDR3 DNA follows: TGTGCCACCTGTAGCGGAAATAGAATGTTCGGGGAGCAGTTCTTC. Residues: CATCSGNRMFGEQFF. Based on the CDR3 plus reference TRBV28 and TRBJ2-1, the full variable domain is DVKVTQSSRYLVKRTGEKVFLECVQDMDHENMFWYRQDPGLGLRLIYFSYDVKMKEKGDIPEGYSVSREKKERFSLILESASTNQTSMYLCATCSGNRMFGEQFFGPGTRLTVL.

This clone has just a few counts. This sample includes further DNA sequences coding for the same CDR3. The rearrangement links TRBV18 to TRBJ1-1; D unclear. The V gene lost 3 bases and the J gene lost 5 bases, with 10 bases spanning the gap. Germline assignment: CDR1 KGHSH and CDR2 LQKENI. This CDR3 spans 13 amino acids. The DNA for the CDR3 is TGTGCCAGCTCACCGCCTGGGAGGACTGAAGCTTTCTTT. Encoded protein: CASSPPGRTEAFF.

Comments on this clone: Additional DNA sequences in this sample encode the identical CDR3. J is TRBJ1-2 and V is TRBV2; 7 bases fit TRBD1. The CDR3 consists of 13 residues. The V gene's germline CDR1 is SNHLY and CDR2 FYNNEI. The V segment lost 4 bases and the J segment 2 bases; nucleotides outside the gene matches: 1. In DNA form, the CDR3 reads TGTGCCAGCAGTGGACAGGGAAACTATGGCTACACCTTC. Protein: CASSGQGNYGYTF. The variable domain in full, with the rest retrieved from reference TRBV2 and TRBJ1-2, is EPEVTQTPSHQVTQMGQEVILRCVPISNHLYFYWYRQILGQKVEFLVSFYNNEISEKSEIFDDQFSVERPDGSNFTLKIRSTKLEDSAMYFCASSGQGNYGYTFGSGTRLTVV.

This clone came up a few times. The CDR3 bases are TGTGCCAGCAGCTTGGGGACTAGCGCAACCTACGAGCAGTACTTC. Translating gives CASSLGTSATYEQYF. This rearrangement joins TRBV5-4 to TRBJ2-7, with TRBD2 matching over 9 bases. CDR1 and CDR2 from the germline V gene are SGHNT and YYREEE (reference sequence). J lost 2 bases, V lost 0 bases, and 3 bases had no gene match. The CDR3 runs 15 residues.

V is TRBV7-6 and J is TRBJ2-5; no definite D call. CDR1 and CDR2 (germline): SGHVS, FNYEAQ. This CDR3 comprises 14 residues. Trimming stripped 4 bases from V and 5 bases from J, with 14 bases between. This CDR3 is CASSSFTAGETQYF. CDR3 DNA: TGTGCCAGCAGCTCATTCACTGCCGGGGAGACCCAGTACTTC.

The chain recombines TRBV11-2 with TRBJ2-1; D remains unclear. The ends were cut back, 1 base at V and 3 bases at J, with 16 bases in the middle. The CDR3 has 17 residues. CDR1 and CDR2 (germline): SGHAT, FQNNGV. CDR3 region: CASSLGLGNPLYNEQFF. In DNA form, the CDR3 reads TGTGCCAGCAGCTTAGGATTGGGTAACCCTCTCTACAATGAGCAGTTCTTC.

This sequence joins TRBV9 and TRBJ1-1; D ambiguous. CDR3 size: 14 residues. Trimming stripped 3 bases from V and 3 bases from J, with 12 bases between. CDR1 SGDLS and CDR2 YYNGEE come from the germline V gene. The CDR3 DNA follows: TGTGCCAGCAGCGGGGGAGGAGGCCACACTGAAGCTTTCTTT. It is translated as CASSGGGGHTEAFF.

The chain joins TRBV10-3 to TRBJ1-5; 10 bases are a match to TRBD1. CDR3 length: 14 residues. CDR1 and CDR2 (germline): ENHRY, SYGVKD. Unmatched junction bases numbered 8, after V lost 8 bases and J lost 7 bases. The CDR3 DNA reads as TGTGCCATCGGAGAGACAGGGGGCGACCAGCCCCAGCATTTT. Protein sequence: CAIGETGGDQPQHF.

This clone was seen at least ten times. The sample holds other DNA sequences that translate to the same CDR3. The chain joins TRBV29-1 to TRBJ1-3; TRBD1 agrees at 7 bases. V lost 5 bases and J lost 0; bases outside the gene matches: 1. CDR1 SQVTM and CDR2 ANQGSEA come from the germline V gene. The CDR3 consists of 13 residues. CDR3 bases: TGCAGCGTTAACAGGGGCTCTGGAAACACCATATATTTT. Amino acids: CSVNRGSGNTIYF.

V gene TRBV28 combines with J gene TRBJ1-2, with 7 bases lining up with TRBD1. Germline V gene sequence: CDR1 MDHEN, CDR2 SYDVKM. The V segment lost 3 bases and the J segment 7 bases; nucleotides outside the gene matches: 5. The CDR3 runs 13 residues. CDR3: CASSLTGSFGYTF. The DNA of the CDR3 is TGTGCCAGCAGTTTGACAGGGTCGTTTGGCTACACCTTC.

The rearrangement uses TRBV11-2 and TRBJ2-1, with 11 bases identical to TRBD2. Per germline, CDR1 SGHAT and CDR2 FQNNGV. J lost 5 bases, V lost 5 bases, and 5 bases had no gene match. The CDR3 extends over 15 amino acids. The CDR3 coding sequence is TGTGCCAGCAGCAGGCCGGGACTAGCGGACAATGAGCAGTTCTTC. It codes for CASSRPGLADNEQFF. Filled out from reference TRBV11-2 and TRBJ2-1, the complete variable domain reads EAGVAQSPRYKIIEKRQSVAFWCNPISGHATLYWYQQILGQGPKLLIQFQNNGVVDDSQLPKDRFSAERLKGVDSTLKIQPAKLEDSAVYLCASSRPGLADNEQFFGPGTRLTVL.

The chain uses TRBV9 and TRBJ2-3, with D unresolved. The CDR3 extends over 15 amino acids. Germline CDR1 is SGDLS and CDR2 is YYNGEE. The V gene lost 4 bases and the J gene lost 3 bases, with 15 bases spanning the gap. CDR3 in amino acids: CASSPQRQLTDTQYF. CDR3 DNA: TGTGCCAGCAGCCCCCAACGGCAATTAACAGATACGCAGTATTTT.

V usage is TRBV7-9 and J usage is TRBJ2-2; 8 positions match TRBD2. CDR1 is SEHNR and CDR2 is FQNEAQ in the germline V gene (reference sequence). The CDR3 loop spans 17 amino acids. V lost 5 bases, J lost 1 base, and 9 bases stayed unmatched. DNA of the CDR3: TGTGCCAGCAGCCCCAGAACTAGCGGAATGAACACCGGGGAGCTGTTTTTT. Protein product: CASSPRTSGMNTGELFF.

V gene TRBV11-2 combines with J gene TRBJ2-7, with 13 bases lining up with TRBD2. The germline V gene has CDR1 SGHAT and CDR2 FQNNGV. The CDR3 has 16 residues. J lost 5 bases, V lost 6 bases, and 10 bases had no gene match. The CDR3 sequence: CASRERTSGSRHEQYF. The CDR3 nucleotides read TGTGCCAGCAGGGAAAGGACTAGCGGGAGCAGGCACGAGCAGTACTTC.

In this sample, this clone turned up once. The V gene is TRBV7-3, the J gene TRBJ2-3; D is possibly TRBD2 (6 bases). CDR3 length equals 16 residues. The ends were cut back, 5 bases at V and 1 base at J, with 16 bases in the middle. CDR1 and CDR2 from the germline V gene are SGHTA and FQGTGA. CDR3 amino acids: CASSPTGRERTDTQYF. CDR3 nucleotide sequence: TGTGCCAGCAGCCCCACGGGTCGGGAGCGCACAGATACGCAGTATTTT.

The genes are TRBV9 and TRBJ2-2; 10 bases fit TRBD2. Germline CDR1 reads SGDLS; CDR2 reads YYNGEE. The CDR3 sequence is 15 residues long. V was pared by 3 bases and J by 4 bases, with 3 bases of the junction left unmatched. The CDR3 loop reads CASSEREGVTGELFF. CDR3 bases: TGTGCCAGCAGCGAGCGGGAGGGAGTCACCGGGGAGCTGTTTTTT. Using reference TRBV9 and TRBJ2-2 for the parts outside the CDR3, the full variable domain is DSGVTQTPKHLITATGQRVTLRCSPRSGDLSVYWYQQSLDQGLQFLIQYYNGEERAKGNILERFSAQQFPDLHSELNLSSLELGDSALYFCASSEREGVTGELFFGEGSRLTVL.

The genes are TRBV28 and TRBJ2-7; 9 bases map to TRBD1. The CDR3 contains 16 residues. Germline CDR1 reads MDHEN; CDR2 reads SYDVKM. V was pared by 5 bases and J by 4 bases, with 12 bases of the junction left unmatched. CDR3 sequence reads: CASSAPGAQGAYEQYF. DNA of the CDR3: TGTGCCAGCAGTGCTCCGGGTGCACAGGGGGCTTACGAGCAGTACTTC.

The rearrangement uses TRBV28 and TRBJ2-7, with a weak D call TRBD2 (5 bases). CDR1 MDHEN and CDR2 SYDVKM come from the germline V gene. The CDR3 is 14 amino acids. V shed 5 bases and J shed 3 bases, with 14 bases lying between them. CDR3 coding DNA: TGTGCCAGCAGTCCCTCCTCGGGGAACTACGAGCAGTACTTC. Encoded protein: CASSPSSGNYEQYF.

V is TRBV12-5 and J is TRBJ2-5; D possibly corresponds to TRBD2 (6 bases). The CDR3 extends over 13 amino acids. CDR1 is LGHNT, CDR2 FRNRAP, per germline. V lost 6 bases and J lost 5, with 13 bases in between. The CDR3 nucleotides read TGTGCTAGTGGCCTACAAGGAGGGGAGACCCAGTACTTC. The encoded protein is CASGLQGGETQYF.

The CDR3: CASSPARETGELFF. In DNA, the CDR3 is TGTGCCAGCAGCCCCGCGCGGGAGACCGGGGAGCTGTTTTTT. The chain combines TRBV7-3 with TRBJ2-2, with 7 bases aligning to TRBD2. The ends lost 5 bases at V and 5 bases at J; junction bases unmatched: 5. The CDR3 extends over 14 amino acids. Germline-derived CDR1 and CDR2 are SGHTA and FQGTGA. Complete variable domain (other parts from reference TRBV7-3 and TRBJ2-2): GAGVSQTPSNKVTEKGKYVELRCDPISGHTALYWYRQSLGQGPEFLIYFQGTGAADDSGLPNDRFFAVRPEGSVSTLKIQRTERGDSAVYLCASSPARETGELFFGEGSRLTVL.

The chain is built from TRBV5-4 and TRBJ2-1; D is uncertain. Germline assignment: CDR1 SGHNT and CDR2 YYREEE (reference sequence). V was trimmed by 0 bases and J by 1 base, leaving 8 bases between them. This CDR3 region has 15 residues. Here the CDR3 reads CASSLAATSYNEQFF. The CDR3 DNA sequence: TGTGCCAGCAGCTTGGCGGCTACTTCCTACAATGAGCAGTTCTTC.